This T cell receptor beta chain emerged from a study of shared clonotypes between healthy human individuals. Only in-frame clones appear in the TCRdb table, and some are missing; sequencing was by immunoSEQ multiplex PCR. The table includes 2 million to 3 million clones, 90% to 95% detected once. CDR3 length equals 14 residues. Deletions cut 0 bases from V and 2 bases from J, with 7 bases between. Looked up from germline, CDR1 is MGHRA and CDR2 is YSYEKL. The rearrangement uses TRBV4-1 and TRBJ1-2, with D tentatively TRBD1 (6 bases). The receptor's source is a man younger than 35 in good health. Some clones in this sample may be carry-over from other donors' samples. Sequencing input: naive CD4+ T cells from PBMCs. Stated subset: CD45RA+ positively selected. DNA of the CDR3: TGCGCCAGCAGCCAAGAAGACAGGAACTATGGCTACACCTTC. Amino acids: CASSQEDRNYGYTF.